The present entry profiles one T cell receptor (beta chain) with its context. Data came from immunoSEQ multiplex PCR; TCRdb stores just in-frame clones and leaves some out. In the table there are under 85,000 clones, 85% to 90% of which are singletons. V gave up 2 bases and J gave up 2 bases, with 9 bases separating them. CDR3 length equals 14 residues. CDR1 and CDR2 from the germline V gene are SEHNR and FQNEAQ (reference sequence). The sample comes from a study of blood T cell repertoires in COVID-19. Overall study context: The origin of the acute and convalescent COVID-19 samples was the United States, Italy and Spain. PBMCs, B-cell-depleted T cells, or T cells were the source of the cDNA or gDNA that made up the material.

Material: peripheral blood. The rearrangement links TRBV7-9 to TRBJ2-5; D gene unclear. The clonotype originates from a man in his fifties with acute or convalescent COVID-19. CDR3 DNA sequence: TGTGCCAGCAGCTTAACCGGCAGGCAAGAGACCCAGTACTTC. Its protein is CASSLTGRQETQYF.